These 20 T cell receptor beta chains were all obtained from the same sample, sequenced in a study of metastatic and nonmetastatic thyroid tumors. Patients had received no treatment of any kind before thyroid surgery. TCRdb recomputed clones from the PCR reads via MiXCR. The table records approximately 84,000 clones, around 14% of them present only once. The source material was blood. The receptors derive from a female donor with papillary thyroid cancer or a benign thyroid nodule (not recorded which). Some clones in this sample may be carry-over from other donors' samples.

This chain joins TRBV28 and TRBJ2-3; D not resolved. The CDR3 spans 14 residues. Germline-derived CDR1 and CDR2 are MDHEN and SYDVKM. The V and J ends lost 6 bases and 6 bases respectively, with 16 bases between them. CDR3 sequence reads: CASSSELIWDTQYF. For the CDR3, the DNA is TGTGCCAGCAGCTCTGAACTTATATGGGATACGCAGTATTTT.

This clone was detected ten times or more. V gene TRBV29-1 combines with J gene TRBJ2-7; perhaps TRBD1 as D (5 bases). Germline CDR1 is SQVTM and CDR2 is ANQGSEA. V lost 6 bases and J 1 base, leaving 13 bases between the germline ends. The CDR3 is 13 amino acids. The CDR3 coding sequence is TGCAGCGTGTTAAACAGGAATTCCTACGAGCAGTACTTC. Its translation: CSVLNRNSYEQYF.

In regard to this clone: A read error may explain this, as a much larger clone is one base away. At the DNA level, this CDR3 is encoded by other sequences in the same sample as well. The gene calls are TRBV25-1 and TRBJ2-3; 9 bases agree with TRBD1. The V gene end was trimmed by 0 bases and the J gene end by 10 bases; junction bases not matched to a gene: 5. This CDR3 region has 14 residues. Germline V gives CDR1 MGHDK, CDR2 SYGVNS. The DNA for the CDR3 is TGTGCCAGCAGTGAATATGCGGGACAGGGCGCGCAGTATTTT. Its translation: CASSEYAGQGAQYF.

This clone was counted at least ten times. J is TRBJ1-2 and V is TRBV28; no firm D call. V dropped 3 bases and J dropped 4 bases, with 24 bases sitting between them. Per germline, CDR1 MDHEN and CDR2 SYDVKM. This CDR3 is built from 18 residues. In nucleotides, the CDR3 is TGTGCCAGCAGTTTCCCCGCCCCCCCACAACAAGGAGGCTATGGCTACACCTTC. It is translated as CASSFPAPPQQGGYGYTF.

This chain uses TRBV7-9 with TRBJ2-5, with TRBD1 matching 9 bases. CDR3 size: 16 residues. Germline V gene lookup returns CDR1 SEHNR and CDR2 FQNEAQ (reference sequence). V gave up 1 base and J gave up 8 bases; unmatched junction bases: 11. The CDR3 region has the DNA TGTGCCAGCAGCTTAGAGGGGACAGGGTTAGCGAATACCCAGTACTTC. The encoded protein is CASSLEGTGLANTQYF.

As regards this clone: One base away lies a much larger clone, so this may be a sequencing read error. No DNA is shown, since the ends of the CDR3 on it are uncertain; the CDR3 is the one TCRdb lists. The chain carries TRBV9 and TRBJ2-3; TRBD1, as called in the table, went unchecked against the DNA. Germline V gives CDR1 SGDLS, CDR2 YYNGEE. The CDR3 spans 14 amino acids, including both terminal residues. CDR3 residues: CASSVAGGADTHYF.

This clone was detected only a few times. This chain joins TRBV4-1 and TRBJ1-1; D remains unclear. Per germline, CDR1 MGHRA and CDR2 YSYEKL. V lost 3 bases to trimming and J lost 2 bases, with 7 bases between them. The CDR3 sequence is 13 residues long. The CDR3 sequence: CASSHQVNTEAFF. The CDR3 DNA sequence: TGCGCCAGCAGCCACCAAGTAAACACTGAAGCTTTCTTT.

This clone was seen repeatedly, ten times or more. The V gene is TRBV12-3 or TRBV12-4, the J gene TRBJ2-1; 7 bases agree with TRBD1. CDR3 length: 14 amino acids. Trimming took 6 bases from V and 5 from J; bases not matched to a gene: 7. The CDR3 coding sequence is TGTGCCAGCAGAACCGGGACAGATAACAATGAGCAGTTCTTC. Protein: CASRTGTDNNEQFF.

For the CDR3, the DNA is TGTGCCAGCAGCTTAACGAGGGCTCCAGATACGCAGTATTTT. Translating gives CASSLTRAPDTQYF. The chain employs TRBV7-3 and TRBJ2-3; tentatively, D is TRBD2 (5 bases). CDR3 length: 14 residues. Trimming left V 0 bases short and J 4 bases short, with 8 bases between. Germline-derived CDR1 and CDR2 are SGHTA and FQGTGA.

This clone was counted many times. This sample also contains other DNA sequences that code for the same CDR3. The rearrangement joins TRBV6-2 or TRBV6-3 to TRBJ2-7; D possibly uses TRBD1 or TRBD2 (5 bases each). In germline, CDR1 is MNHEY, CDR2 SVGEGT. V lost 2 bases to trimming and J lost 2 bases, with 13 bases between them. The CDR3 is 15 residues long. This CDR3 is CASSYPRDGTYEQYF. The CDR3 nucleotides read TGTGCCAGCAGTTACCCCCGGGACGGTACCTACGAGCAGTACTTC.

This clone was seen ten or more times. Additional DNA sequences in this sample encode the identical CDR3. The CDR3 DNA reads as TGTGCCAGCAGCGTAGAGGAGTCCAGGGGACCCACAGATACGCAGTATTTT. As protein: CASSVEESRGPTDTQYF. The V gene is TRBV9, the J gene TRBJ2-3; D is possibly TRBD1 (6 bases). Germline V gene data show CDR1 as SGDLS and CDR2 as YYNGEE. This CDR3 comprises 17 residues. V lost 0 bases, J lost 2 bases, and 16 bases lay in between.

This clone came up a few times. Being one base from a much bigger clone, this may be a read error. This chain uses TRBV2 with TRBJ2-5; no definite D call. V was cut by 1 base and J by 3 bases, with 12 bases left in between. The CDR3 is 15 residues long. In germline, CDR1 is SNHLY, CDR2 FYNNEI. CDR3 coding DNA: TGTGCCAGCAGTGAAGGGTCCTGTCGGGAAGAGACCCAGTACTTC. Translation gives CASSEGSCREETQYF.

The table lists this clone with many counts. The rearrangement joins TRBV11-1 to TRBJ2-7, with TRBD1 matching over 9 bases. J lost 7 bases, V lost 2 bases, and 12 bases had no gene match. Germline CDR1 and CDR2: SGHAT and FQDESV (reference sequence). The CDR3 has 16 amino acids. DNA for the CDR3: TGTGCCAGCAGCTTAAGGGCGGGACAGGGAGTTCAGGAGCAGTACTTC. Translation: CASSLRAGQGVQEQYF.

This clone has only one observation. This chain links TRBV5-1 with TRBJ2-7, with TRBD2 matching 9 bases. The germline V gene encodes CDR1 SGHRS and CDR2 YFSETQ. V lost 1 base to trimming and J lost 0 bases; unmatched junction nucleotides: 11. The CDR3 extends over 18 amino acids. CDR3 loop: CASSLCRGGVPISYEQYF. The CDR3 region has the DNA TGCGCCAGCAGCTTGTGTCGCGGGGGGGTCCCTATCTCCTACGAGCAGTACTTC.

Points on this clone: The CDR3 end shows no conserved phenylalanine or tryptophan, and so a read error is likely. V is TRBV2 and J is TRBJ2-7, with 9 bases fitting TRBD1. The germline gives CDR1 SNHLY, CDR2 FYNNEI. Trimming removed 8 bases from V and 1 base from J; junction bases left unmatched: 12. The CDR3 runs to 16 residues. The CDR3 loop is CASGGQGFGVSYEQYL. CDR3 nucleotide sequence: TGTGCCAGCGGTGGACAGGGGTTCGGAGTATCCTACGAGCAGTACCTC.

This clone turned up a few times. The CDR3 loop reads CASSPEGMGKFEQYF. CDR3 DNA: TGTGCCAGCAGCCCGGAGGGCATGGGGAAATTCGAGCAGTACTTC. V gene TRBV5-4 combines with J gene TRBJ2-7; D is perhaps TRBD2 (6 bases). The CDR3 consists of 15 residues. CDR1 and CDR2 from the germline V gene are SGHNT and YYREEE (reference sequence). V was pared by 4 bases and J by 6 bases, with 20 bases between. The full variable domain, completed using reference TRBV5-4 and TRBJ2-7, is ETGVTQSPTHLIKTRGQQVTLRCSSQSGHNTVSWYQQALGQGPQFIFQYYREEENGRGNFPPRFSGLQFPNYSSELNVNALELDDSALYLCASSPEGMGKFEQYFGPGTRLTVT.

Only a few counts were recorded for this clone. The sample holds other DNA sequences that translate to the same CDR3. The CDR3 DNA is TGTGCCAGCAGTAACCCCCCCGGGGACACTGAAGCTTTCTTT. This encodes CASSNPPGDTEAFF. The chain recombines TRBV25-1 with TRBJ1-1; D is undetermined. Germline assignment: CDR1 MGHDK and CDR2 SYGVNS. This CDR3 has 14 amino acids. V was clipped by 5 bases and J by 3 bases, with 13 bases between them.

The table lists this clone with a few counts. This may come from a read error, since a much larger clone is one base off. The V and J genes are TRBV2 and TRBJ2-5, with D possibly called TRBD1 or TRBD2 (5 bases each). V gave up 1 base and J gave up 4 bases, with 28 bases separating them. This CDR3 has 20 residues. CDR1 SNHLY and CDR2 FYNNEI come from the germline V gene. The CDR3 loop reads CASSEDTKCVPGSDGETQYF. The CDR3 DNA follows: TGTGCCAGCAGTGAAGATACAAAATGTGTCCCAGGGAGTGATGGAGAGACCCAGTACTTC.

Details on this clone: A much larger clone differs from this one at a single base, so this may be a read error. This chain connects TRBV3-1 to TRBJ2-5, with 8 bases identical to TRBD2. Germline lookup yields CDR1 LGHDT and CDR2 YNNKEL (reference sequence). Trimming removed 3 bases from V and 7 bases from J; junction bases left unmatched: 13. The length of the CDR3 is 16 residues. In DNA, the CDR3 is TGTGCCAGCAGCCATGAAATAGCGGGGTATCCCCGGACCCAGTACTTC. Its translation: CASSHEIAGYPRTQYF.

For this clone: A much larger clone differs by one base, so this may be a read error. The rearrangement uses TRBV20-1 and TRBJ1-4, with 7 bases lining up with TRBD1. The CDR3 length is 14 residues. Trimming removed 3 bases from V and 4 bases from J; junction bases left unmatched: 5. Germline V CDR1 and CDR2: DFQATT, SNEGSKA (reference sequence). The CDR3 DNA sequence: TGCAGTGCTAGGCAGGGGGATGGTAATGAAAAACTGTTTTTT. Translating it yields CSARQGDGNEKLFF.